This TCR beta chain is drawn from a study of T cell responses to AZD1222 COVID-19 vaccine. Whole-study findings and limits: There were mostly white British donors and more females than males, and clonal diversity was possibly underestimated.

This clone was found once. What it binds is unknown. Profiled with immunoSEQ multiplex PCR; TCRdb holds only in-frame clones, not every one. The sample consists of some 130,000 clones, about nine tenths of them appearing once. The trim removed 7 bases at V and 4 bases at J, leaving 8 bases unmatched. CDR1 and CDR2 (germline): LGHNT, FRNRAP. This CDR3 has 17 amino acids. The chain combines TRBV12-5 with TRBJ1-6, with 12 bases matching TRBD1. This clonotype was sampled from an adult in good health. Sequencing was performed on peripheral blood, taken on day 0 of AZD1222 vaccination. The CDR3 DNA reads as TGTGCTAGTGCCGAACCGGGACAGGGGGCTTATAATTCACCCCTCCACTTT. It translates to CASAEPGQGAYNSPLHF.